What follows are 5 T cell receptor beta chains derived from one specimen sequenced in a study of CD8 T cells in ankylosing spondylitis (dated by TCRdb to about 2017). Receptor amplification or capture employed 5' RACE. The sample was run on an Illumina HiSeq 2500. The public reads were reprocessed in TCRdb via fastp at Q25 and MiXCR, keeping in-frame beta chains. Duplicate CDR3 protein sequences are folded into a single record with the most common DNA and genes. The sample contains 250,000 to 350,000 distinct CDR3 sequences, around 20% of them found a single time. Clones ranked in the top ten supply around 7.8% of the sample. Sequenced: blood, either unsorted or a sorted T cell fraction (not recorded which). The receptors derive from a male donor with ankylosing spondylitis or in good health (not recorded which).

The chain couples TRBV28 to TRBJ2-1; the match to TRBD2 covers 14 bases. CDR3 length: 16 amino acids. Germline CDR1 reads MDHEN; CDR2 reads SYDVKM. The J segment lost 8 bases and the V segment lost 5 bases, leaving 8 bases of the junction unmatched. CDR3 nucleotides: TGTGCCAGCAGTCTCCTAGGGACTAGCGGGAGTTATGAGCAGTTCTTC. This sequence encodes CASSLLGTSGSYEQFF.

This chain uses TRBV11-2 with TRBJ2-3; TRBD1 agrees at 8 bases. This CDR3 has 16 amino acids. Trimming removed 0 bases from V and 1 base from J; junction bases left unmatched: 3. Germline loops: CDR1 SGHAT, CDR2 FQNNGV. The CDR3: CASSLDRGQGTDTQYF. The CDR3 nucleotides are TGTGCCAGCAGCTTAGATCGGGGACAGGGCACAGATACGCAGTATTTT.

This clonotype was observed a handful of times. This rearrangement joins TRBV5-1 to TRBJ2-3, with 13 nucleotides matching TRBD2. The V and J ends lost 3 bases and 0 bases, in that order; junction bases with no gene match: 7. Looked up from germline, CDR1 is SGHRS and CDR2 is YFSETQ. The length of the CDR3 is 18 residues. The CDR3 reads CASSSRGGLAGSTDTQYF. In DNA, the CDR3 is TGCGCCAGCAGCTCCCGAGGGGGACTAGCGGGGAGCACAGATACGCAGTATTTT.

The chain carries TRBV28 and TRBJ2-5; 8 positions agree with TRBD1. V lost 5 bases and J lost 5; bases outside the gene matches: 7. The V gene's germline CDR1 is MDHEN and CDR2 SYDVKM. This CDR3 is built from 14 residues. CDR3 in DNA: TGTGCCAGCAGTCCCCCGGACAGGGCTGAGACCCAGTACTTC. This encodes CASSPPDRAETQYF.

The sample holds a few counts of this clonotype. The chain links TRBV2 to TRBJ1-2; TRBD1 matches at 7 bases. The V segment lost 6 bases and the J segment 6 bases; nucleotides outside the gene matches: 10. The CDR3 contains 14 residues. Germline V CDR1 and CDR2: SNHLY, FYNNEI. Written as DNA, the CDR3 is TGTGCCAGCAGCGCTGGACAGGTCACCCATGGCTACACCTTC. Protein product: CASSAGQVTHGYTF.